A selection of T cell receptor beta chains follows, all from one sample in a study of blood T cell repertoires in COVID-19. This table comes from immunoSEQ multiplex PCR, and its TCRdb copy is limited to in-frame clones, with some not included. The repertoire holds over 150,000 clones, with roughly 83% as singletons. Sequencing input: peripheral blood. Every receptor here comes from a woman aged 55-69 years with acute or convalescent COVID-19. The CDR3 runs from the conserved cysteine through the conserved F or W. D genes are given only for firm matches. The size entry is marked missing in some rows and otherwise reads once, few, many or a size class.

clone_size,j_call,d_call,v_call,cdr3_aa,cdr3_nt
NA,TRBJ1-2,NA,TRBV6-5,CATQGYGYTF,TGTGCCACACAGGGATATGGCTACACCTTC
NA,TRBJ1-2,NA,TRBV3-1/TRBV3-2,CASSHRGHNYGYTF,TGTGCCAGCAGCCACAGGGGTCATAACTATGGCTACACCTTC
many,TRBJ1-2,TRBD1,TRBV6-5,CASSSTGGAGYGYTF,TGTGCCAGCAGTAGCACAGGGGGCGCTGGGTATGGCTACACCTTC
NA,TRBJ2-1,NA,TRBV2,CASSEIRGSYNEQFF,TGTGCCAGCAGTGAAATCAGGGGCTCCTACAATGAGCAGTTCTTC
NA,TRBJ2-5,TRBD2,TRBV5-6,CASTLGLAGAQETQYF,TGTGCCAGCACCCTAGGACTAGCGGGGGCACAAGAGACCCAGTACTTC
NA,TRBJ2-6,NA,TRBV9,CASSVITAGANVLTF,TGTGCCAGCAGCGTTATAACTGCTGGGGCCAACGTCCTGACTTTC
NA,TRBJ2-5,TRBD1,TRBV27,CASSPLQGARETQYF,TGTGCCAGCAGCCCGTTACAGGGGGCGCGGGAGACCCAGTACTTC
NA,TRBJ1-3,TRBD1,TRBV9,CASSVDGTGGNTIYF,TGTGCCAGCAGCGTTGACGGGACAGGGGGAAACACCATATATTTT
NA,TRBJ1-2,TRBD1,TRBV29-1,CSVRLQGLGYTF,TGCAGCGTGCGCCTACAGGGGCTTGGCTACACCTTC
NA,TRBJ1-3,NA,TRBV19,CASSTGFSSGNTIYF,TGTGCCAGTAGTACAGGCTTCTCCTCTGGAAACACCATATATTTT
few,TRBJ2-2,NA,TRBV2,CASSEFVGADTGELFF,TGTGCCAGCAGTGAATTCGTGGGCGCCGACACCGGGGAGCTGTTTTTT
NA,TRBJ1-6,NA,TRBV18,CASSPGQGPTYNSPLHF,TGTGCCAGCTCACCAGGGCAGGGGCCTACTTATAATTCACCCCTCCACTTT
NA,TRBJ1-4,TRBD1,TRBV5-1,CASSPDREGTNEKLFF,TGCGCCAGCAGCCCGGACAGGGAAGGAACTAATGAAAAACTGTTTTTT
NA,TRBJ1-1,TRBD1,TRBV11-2,CASSRLGQQNTEAFF,TGTGCCAGCAGCCGTTTGGGACAGCAGAACACTGAAGCTTTCTTT
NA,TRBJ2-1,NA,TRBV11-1,CASRPELGGYHEQFF,TGTGCCAGCAGGCCCGAGCTAGGGGGTTATCATGAGCAGTTCTTC
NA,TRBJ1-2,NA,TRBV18,CASSPQPQVRYGYTF,TGTGCCAGCTCACCACAACCACAGGTTCGCTATGGCTACACCTTC
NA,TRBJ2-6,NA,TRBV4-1,CASSRGIESWANVLTF,TGCGCCAGCAGCCGCGGAATCGAAAGTTGGGCCAACGTCCTGACTTTC
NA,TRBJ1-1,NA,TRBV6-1,CASSENRRTEAFF,TGTGCCAGCAGTGAAAATAGGAGAACTGAAGCTTTCTTT
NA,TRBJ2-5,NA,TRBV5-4,CASSLGQLQETQYF,TGTGCCAGCAGCTTGGGACAGCTCCAAGAGACCCAGTACTTC
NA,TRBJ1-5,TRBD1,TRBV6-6,CASSPQRGPGQPQHF,TGTGCCAGCAGTCCCCAGAGGGGGCCCGGTCAGCCCCAGCATTTT
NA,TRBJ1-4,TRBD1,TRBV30,CAWNRGLRNEKLFF,TGTGCCTGGAATAGGGGGCTCCGAAACGAAAAACTGTTTTTT
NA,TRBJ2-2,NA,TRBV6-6,CASSRTADSYTGELFF,TGTGCCAGCAGTCGAACTGCTGACAGCTACACCGGGGAGCTGTTTTTT
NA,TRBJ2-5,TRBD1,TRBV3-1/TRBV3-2,CASSPRPTGAETQYF,TGTGCCAGCAGCCCACGCCCGACAGGGGCAGAGACCCAGTACTTC
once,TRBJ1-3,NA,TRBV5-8,CASSLGPGGGNTIYF,TGTGCCAGCAGCTTGGGTCCCGGGGGAGGAAACACCATATATTTT
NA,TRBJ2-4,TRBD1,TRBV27,CASSLGQAPLAKNIQYF,TGTGCCAGCAGTTTGGGACAGGCTCCTCTAGCCAAAAACATTCAGTACTTC
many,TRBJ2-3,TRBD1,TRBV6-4,CASSFGQGADTQYF,TGTGCCAGCAGTTTCGGACAGGGGGCAGATACGCAGTATTTT
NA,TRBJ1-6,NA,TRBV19,CASSMLRGPLHF,TGTGCCAGTAGTATGCTCAGGGGACCCCTCCACTTT
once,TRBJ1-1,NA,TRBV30,CAWTGVGTEAFF,TGTGCCTGGACAGGGGTAGGGACTGAAGCTTTCTTT
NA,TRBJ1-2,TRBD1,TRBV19,CASSIAPGAGGSRYGYTF,TGTGCCAGTAGTATAGCCCCGGGGGCAGGGGGCTCGAGGTATGGCTACACCTTC
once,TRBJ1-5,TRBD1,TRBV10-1,CASSQGDQPQHF,TGCGCCAGCAGTCAGGGGGACCAGCCCCAGCATTTT
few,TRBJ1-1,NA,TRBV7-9,CASSSKGVSNTEAFF,TGTGCCAGCAGCTCTAAGGGGGTTTCTAACACTGAAGCTTTCTTT
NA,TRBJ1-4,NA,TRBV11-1,CASSPRQALGEKLFF,TGTGCCAGCAGCCCGCGACAGGCCTTGGGTGAAAAACTGTTTTTT